This record looks at one T cell receptor (beta chain) sequence and its context. Antigen specificity is unknown. By 5'RACE with 10-nucleotide random UMIs, the cDNA was made. One entry per CDR3 protein, called by TCRdb with MiXCR from the 5' RACE reads. The sample lists 74,000 or so distinct CDR3 sequences; around 9.9% were seen once. This sample is part of a study of neurological immune-mediated disorders. Trimming shortened V by 6 bases and J by 2 bases, and 21 bases separated the two germline ends. The CDR3 has 17 amino acids. Germline lookup yields CDR1 WNHNN and CDR2 SYGVQD (reference sequence). The unsorted libraries were prepared from 2 million PBMCs (stored at -80 C). Study-level points and caveats: Expanded clones shared no identical CDR3 amino acid sequences across subjects, which suggested private TCR-beta repertoires in all groups. The study found the most TCR clonal expansion in HTLV-1-associated myelopathy and the least in multiple sclerosis, below healthy controls.

V gene TRBV10-1 combines with J gene TRBJ2-3; D perhaps matches TRBD1 (7 bases). Sequencing was performed on PBMCs. The TCR sequence derives from a man in his forties or fifties in good health. Here the CDR3 reads CASSRGDSSHSTDTQYF. CDR3 sequence (DNA): TGCGCCAGCAGCCGCGGGGACAGTTCTCACTCCACAGATACGCAGTATTTT.